This TCR beta chain came from a study of blood T cell repertoires in COVID-19. This clone was detected only a few times. Recruitment covered about 25 US areas and drew participants whose ages spanned about 18 to 90 years. CDR3 length: 14 amino acids. Between the trimmed V and J ends, which lost 5 bases and 0 bases, there was a span of 12 bases. Germline CDR1 and CDR2: SQVTM and ANQGSEA. Produced via immunoSEQ multiplex PCR; TCRdb's table is partial and in-frame only. The sample has about 220,000 clones, about 79% seen once. The receptor comes from a woman aged 60-75 years who had recovered from COVID-19. The source material was PBMCs or T cells enriched from blood (not recorded which). The chain recombines TRBV29-1 with TRBJ2-3; perhaps TRBD2 as D (6 bases). CDR3 bases: TGCAGCGTTTCAGCGGGTTCTAGCACAGATACGCAGTATTTT. Its protein is CSVSAGSSTDTQYF.